This TCR beta chain was identified during a study of OX40 agonist ivuxolimab in advanced cancers. Findings of the study overall: On average, CD8+ T cells had more expanded clones than CD4+.

For this clone: Its antigen is currently unknown.

Clones were read by immunoSEQ multiplex PCR, and TCRdb kept only the in-frame ones, dropping some. The sample contains 28,000 or so clones, about four fifths of which appear only once. This CDR3 is 14 amino acids long. The germline V gene has CDR1 GTSNPN and CDR2 SVGIG (reference sequence). Trimming removed 5 bases from V and 2 bases from J; junction bases left unmatched: 5. Sequenced material: CD4+ or CD8+ T cells sorted from blood, taken in a trial of the OX40 agonist ivuxolimab. The V call is TRBV30, the J call TRBJ2-3, with 9 bases matching TRBD1. This receptor was identified in an adult with an advanced solid tumor such as melanoma, head and neck, liver or kidney cancer. DNA of the CDR3: TGTGCCTGGGCCGGGACAGGGCCCACAGATACGCAGTATTTT. Translated, it gives CAWAGTGPTDTQYF.